One and the same sample provided the 28 T cell receptor beta chains below, sequenced in a study of cytomegalovirus exposure and HLA in healthy donors (TCRdb year 2017). Library generation was performed with the immunoSEQ multiplex PCR assay. The multiplex PCR relied on a mix of 60 forward primers for TCR Vbeta segments and 13 reverse primers for TCR Jbeta segments. TCRdb holds this immuneACCESS table with in-frame rearrangements only. Some clones are missing; in checked studies, unresolved V genes explain under half, and the rest has no known cause. The sample data list approximately 110,000 clones, and around 73% of these were observed just once. The ten largest clonotypes hold around 8% of the sample. Sample: PBMCs. These receptors came from a man aged 35-49 years in good health and CMV-seronegative.

The rearrangement uses TRBV4-2 and TRBJ2-3; 9 bases agree with TRBD2. This CDR3 has 17 amino acids. V dropped 0 bases and J dropped 8; count of bases not matched to a gene: 12. Germline V gene lookup returns CDR1 LGHNA and CDR2 YNFKEQ. CDR3 region: CASSQEGIAGAQVTQYF. The DNA of the CDR3 is TGTGCCAGCAGCCAAGAGGGAATAGCGGGGGCGCAGGTTACGCAGTATTTT.

CDR3: CASSPGAGPKSYEQYF. CDR3 bases: TGTGCCAGCAGTCCCGGAGCCGGTCCCAAGTCCTACGAGCAGTACTTC. This chain uses TRBV27 with TRBJ2-7; no clear D gene. Germline values: CDR1 MNHEY, CDR2 SMNVEV (reference sequence). The CDR3 has 16 amino acids. The V end lost 5 bases, the J end lost 1 base, and 18 bases lay between the germline ends.

The chain joins TRBV7-2 to TRBJ1-2; D unresolved. CDR1 is SGHTA and CDR2 is FQGNSA in the germline V gene. V lost 5 bases and J lost 2, with 15 bases in between. CDR3 length: 15 amino acids. The CDR3 loop reads CASSEAGGRNYGYTF. For the CDR3, the DNA is TGTGCCAGCAGCGAGGCAGGCGGGCGCAACTATGGCTACACCTTC.

The chain employs TRBV11-2 and TRBJ2-1; 9 positions agree with TRBD2. CDR1 is SGHAT, CDR2 FQNNGV, per germline. The CDR3 contains 15 residues. Germline trimming cut 3 bases from V and 10 bases from J; bases unmatched to any gene: 10. The CDR3 nucleotides read TGTGCCAGCAGCTTTGAGCGGGGGGTCCTTGGGGAGCAGTTCTTC. It codes for CASSFERGVLGEQFF.

This sequence joins TRBV5-1 and TRBJ1-2; 11 nucleotides agree with TRBD1. The CDR3 runs to 17 residues. V was pared by 0 bases and J by 2 bases, with 6 bases of the junction left unmatched. Germline CDR1 and CDR2: SGHRS and YFSETQ. CDR3 amino acids: CASSLGLWDRGNYGYTF. The CDR3 DNA reads TGCGCCAGCAGCTTGGGGCTTTGGGACAGGGGGAACTATGGCTACACCTTC.

A few counts support this clone. The rearrangement uses TRBV5-8 and TRBJ2-5; perhaps TRBD2 as D (5 bases). V shed 2 bases and J shed 5 bases, with 16 bases lying between them. Germline-derived CDR1 and CDR2 are SGHTS and YDEGEE. CDR3 size: 15 residues. Here the CDR3 DNA reads TGTGCCAGCAGCTTAGATCGGGATCTCAGCGAGACCCAGTACTTC. Protein product: CASSLDRDLSETQYF.

The chain links TRBV5-1 to TRBJ2-4; 9 bases align to TRBD1. V dropped 6 bases and J dropped 4; count of bases not matched to a gene: 17. This CDR3 region has 18 residues. The V gene's germline CDR1 is SGHRS and CDR2 YFSETQ. For the CDR3, the DNA is TGCGCCAGCACCCGTACCCTGGTAGGGACAGGGACTAAAAACATTCAGTACTTC. Its translation: CASTRTLVGTGTKNIQYF. Drawing the rest from reference TRBV5-1 and TRBJ2-4, the complete variable domain is KAGVTQTPRYLIKTRGQQVTLSCSPISGHRSVSWYQQTPGQGLQFLFEYFSETQRNKGNFPGRFSGRQFSNSRSEMNVSTLELGDSALYLCASTRTLVGTGTKNIQYFGAGTRLSVL.

This clone was detected a few times. The CDR3 nucleotides read TGTGCCAGCTCTCCGGGACAGGGGATGTATGAGCAGTTCTTC. As protein: CASSPGQGMYEQFF. The rearrangement uses TRBV18 and TRBJ2-1, with 10 bases fitting TRBD1. This CDR3 comprises 14 residues. CDR1 is KGHSH, CDR2 LQKENI, per germline. Germline trimming cut 6 bases from V and 8 bases from J; bases unmatched to any gene: 7.

This sequence joins TRBV5-6 and TRBJ1-5, with a possible D match to TRBD1 (6 bases). V was pared by 4 bases and J by 6 bases, with 17 bases between. The length of the CDR3 is 15 residues. The germline V gene has CDR1 SGHDT and CDR2 YYEEEE. The CDR3 reads CASSLRQATFQPQHF. The CDR3 bases are TGTGCCAGCAGCCTCAGACAGGCAACGTTTCAGCCCCAGCATTTT.

The gene calls are TRBV6-1 and TRBJ2-7, with 8 bases matching TRBD2. The CDR3 has 15 residues. Germline V gene data show CDR1 as MNHNS and CDR2 as SASEGT. The trim removed 5 bases at V and 0 bases at J, leaving 6 bases unmatched. The CDR3 region is CASSLTGTSSYEQYF. The CDR3 DNA reads TGTGCCAGCAGTCTTACCGGGACTAGCTCCTACGAGCAGTACTTC.

The chain joins TRBV15 to TRBJ2-7, with 7 bases matching TRBD2. CDR1 and CDR2 (germline): LNHNV, YYDKDF (reference sequence). The CDR3 runs 16 residues. J lost 0 bases, V lost 0 bases, and 5 bases had no gene match. In nucleotides, the CDR3 is TGTGCCACCAGCAGAGATCAGGGAGGGAACTCCTACGAGCAGTACTTC. Its translation: CATSRDQGGNSYEQYF.

In this sample, this clone turned up a few times. The genes are TRBV27 and TRBJ2-1; no reliable D call. This CDR3 comprises 13 residues. Looked up from germline, CDR1 is MNHEY and CDR2 is SMNVEV (reference sequence). The V and J ends lost 5 bases and 4 bases respectively, with 9 bases between them. CDR3 residues: CASSPPGYNEQFF. In nucleotides, the CDR3 is TGTGCCAGCAGTCCTCCCGGGTACAATGAGCAGTTCTTC.

The chain employs TRBV28 and TRBJ1-6; TRBD1 matches at 8 bases. CDR3 size: 17 residues. The J segment lost 4 bases and the V segment lost 6 bases, leaving 11 bases of the junction unmatched. Germline-derived CDR1 and CDR2 are MDHEN and SYDVKM. CDR3 bases: TGTGCCAGCAGACTGGGACAGGCAACATATTATAATTCACCCCTCCACTTT. Its translation is CASRLGQATYYNSPLHF. Using reference TRBV28 and TRBJ1-6 for the parts outside the CDR3, the full variable domain is DVKVTQSSRYLVKRTGEKVFLECVQDMDHENMFWYRQDPGLGLRLIYFSYDVKMKEKGDIPEGYSVSREKKERFSLILESASTNQTSMYLCASRLGQATYYNSPLHFGNGTRLTVT.

With regard to this clone: The same CDR3 is also encoded by other DNA sequences in this sample. As DNA, the CDR3 is TGTGCCAGCAGTGCCCGGGGAAGCTCCTACGAGCAGTACTTC. This sequence encodes CASSARGSSYEQYF. V is TRBV6-1 and J is TRBJ2-7; the D gene is possibly TRBD2 (5 bases). Trimming removed 4 bases from V and 0 bases from J, with 10 bases in between. The length of the CDR3 is 14 residues. Germline V gene lookup returns CDR1 MNHNS and CDR2 SASEGT.

V usage is TRBV19 and J usage is TRBJ1-2; TRBD1 aligns across 8 bases. Germline V gives CDR1 LNHDA, CDR2 SQIVND (reference sequence). With 5 bases clipped from V and 3 bases from J, the junction kept 8 bases outside the gene matches. This CDR3 is built from 15 residues. The CDR3 nucleotides are TGTGCCAGTAGTCCAGGGGGCGAGTGGGACTATGGCTACACCTTC. Protein sequence: CASSPGGEWDYGYTF.

The genes are TRBV6-5 and TRBJ1-2; TRBD1 agrees at 10 bases. V lost 6 bases and J lost 2; bases outside the gene matches: 3. The germline gives CDR1 MNHEY, CDR2 SVGAGI. This CDR3 has 14 amino acids. CDR3 protein: CASSPGQGNYGYTF. The CDR3 nucleotides are TGTGCCAGCAGCCCGGGACAGGGGAACTATGGCTACACCTTC.

The genes are TRBV29-1 and TRBJ1-1; D not certain. Deletions cut 3 bases from V and 1 base from J, with 9 bases between. The CDR3 runs 13 residues. Germline V gene sequence: CDR1 SQVTM, CDR2 ANQGSEA. The CDR3 DNA follows: TGCAGCGTTGATTGGGAGGCGAACACTGAAGCTTTCTTT. Translation gives CSVDWEANTEAFF.

The chain is built from TRBV7-9 and TRBJ2-7; the D gene is possibly TRBD2 (5 bases). Trimming cost V 5 bases and J 0 bases, with 11 bases left between them. This CDR3 spans 14 amino acids. Per the germline V gene, CDR1 is SEHNR and CDR2 is FQNEAQ (reference sequence). The CDR3 region is CASSLTSPSYEQYF. The CDR3 DNA follows: TGTGCCAGCAGCCTCACTAGTCCCTCCTACGAGCAGTACTTC.

As regards this clone: Other DNA sequences in the same sample also yield this CDR3. V and J are TRBV4-3 and TRBJ2-1; 12 bases align to TRBD2. This CDR3 region has 16 residues. The germline V gene has CDR1 LGHNA and CDR2 YSLEER. V lost 0 bases to trimming and J lost 6 bases; unmatched junction nucleotides: 3. The CDR3 sequence: CASSQDPSGGANEQFF. DNA for the CDR3: TGCGCCAGCAGCCAAGACCCTAGCGGGGGGGCCAATGAGCAGTTCTTC.

The chain employs TRBV2 and TRBJ2-3; tentative D call: TRBD1 (6 bases). V dropped 8 bases and J dropped 3 bases, with 15 bases sitting between them. The germline CDR1 and CDR2 sequences are SNHLY and FYNNEI. The CDR3 length is 14 residues. The CDR3 here is CASGLQGETDTQYF. The DNA for the CDR3 is TGTGCCAGCGGGCTACAGGGAGAAACAGATACGCAGTATTTT.

The CDR3 DNA reads TGCGCCAGCAGCAACCGGGACAGGATGGGGCGCGGCTCCTACGAGCAGTACTTC. The encoded protein is CASSNRDRMGRGSYEQYF. The V gene is TRBV4-1, the J gene TRBJ2-7; 8 bases agree with TRBD1. CDR1 and CDR2 (germline): MGHRA, YSYEKL. CDR3 size: 18 residues. Trimming took 5 bases from V and 0 from J; bases not matched to a gene: 15.

V and J are TRBV25-1 and TRBJ1-2, with 8 bases fitting TRBD1. The CDR3 consists of 14 residues. Per the germline V gene, CDR1 is MGHDK and CDR2 is SYGVNS. Trimming removed 4 bases from V and 4 bases from J; junction bases left unmatched: 5. Here the CDR3 reads CASSVSDRVYGYTF. In nucleotides, the CDR3 is TGTGCCAGCAGTGTATCGGACAGGGTCTATGGCTACACCTTC.

The CDR3 coding sequence is TGTGCCTGGAGTATTGAGGTCTTGCAGCCCCAGCATTTT. This encodes CAWSIEVLQPQHF. This chain connects TRBV30 to TRBJ1-5; D gene uncertain. Trimming removed 2 bases at V and 7 bases at J, with 12 bases between. CDR3 size: 13 residues. The germline gives CDR1 GTSNPN, CDR2 SVGIG (reference sequence).

V usage is TRBV7-8 and J usage is TRBJ1-6; D uncertain. V was trimmed by 5 bases and J by 3 bases, leaving 11 bases between them. This CDR3 has 15 residues. CDR1 is SGHVS, CDR2 FQNEAQ, per germline. The CDR3, as DNA: TGTGCCAGCAGCAAAGACACCGGCTATAATTCACCCCTCCACTTT. This gives the protein CASSKDTGYNSPLHF. The entire variable domain, with the rest obtained from reference TRBV7-8 and TRBJ1-6, is as follows: GAGVSQSPRYKVAKRGQDVALRCDPISGHVSLFWYQQALGQGPEFLTYFQNEAQLDKSGLPSDRFFAERPEGSVSTLKIQRTQQEDSAVYLCASSKDTGYNSPLHFGNGTRLTVT.

The chain is built from TRBV7-6 and TRBJ1-1; no clear D gene. Germline values: CDR1 SGHVS, CDR2 FNYEAQ. V dropped 5 bases and J dropped 0 bases, with 10 bases sitting between them. The length of the CDR3 is 14 residues. The CDR3 loop is CASSGRDLNTEAFF. The CDR3 bases are TGTGCCAGCAGCGGCCGGGATCTGAACACTGAAGCTTTCTTT.

The chain has TRBV4-2 and TRBJ2-7; D is perhaps TRBD1 (5 bases). The V gene's germline CDR1 is LGHNA and CDR2 YNFKEQ. The CDR3 loop spans 13 amino acids. V was trimmed by 2 bases and J by 4 bases, leaving 9 bases between them. CDR3 nucleotides: TGTGCCAGCAGCCAACCAGGGTTATACGAGCAGTACTTC. Its protein is CASSQPGLYEQYF.

This clone was counted once. The chain recombines TRBV27 with TRBJ1-3; D unresolved. V was cut by 2 bases and J by 0 bases, with 11 bases left in between. The length of the CDR3 is 16 residues. In germline, CDR1 is MNHEY, CDR2 SMNVEV (reference sequence). CDR3 amino acids: CASSLMGRSSGNTIYF. For the CDR3, the DNA is TGTGCCAGCAGTTTAATGGGTCGGAGCTCTGGAAACACCATATATTTT.

As regards this clone: The sample carries other DNA sequences with the same CDR3. This chain uses TRBV5-1 with TRBJ2-3; 10 bases are shared with TRBD1. Trimming took 4 bases from V and 1 from J; bases not matched to a gene: 3. This CDR3 spans 15 amino acids. The germline gives CDR1 SGHRS, CDR2 YFSETQ. In DNA form, the CDR3 reads TGCGCCAGCAGCCCCGGGACAGGGGGCACAGATACGCAGTATTTT. It is translated as CASSPGTGGTDTQYF.